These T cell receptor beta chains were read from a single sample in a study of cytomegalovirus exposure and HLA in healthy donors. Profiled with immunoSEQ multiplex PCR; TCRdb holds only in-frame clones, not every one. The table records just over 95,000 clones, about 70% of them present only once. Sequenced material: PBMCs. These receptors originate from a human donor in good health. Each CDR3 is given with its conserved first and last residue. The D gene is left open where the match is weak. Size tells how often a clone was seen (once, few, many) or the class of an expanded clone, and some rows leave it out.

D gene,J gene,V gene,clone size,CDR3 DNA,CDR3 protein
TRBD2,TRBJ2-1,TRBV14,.,TGTGCCAGCAGCCCTGCTAGCGGGGGGTACAATGAGCAGTTCTTC,CASSPASGGYNEQFF
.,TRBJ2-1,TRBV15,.,TGTGCCACCAGCATATTTAGCGAGAGACGGAATGAGCAGTTCTTC,CATSIFSERRNEQFF
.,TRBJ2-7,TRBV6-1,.,TGTGCCAGCAGTGAGGGGATGGCTAGCGTGGACGAGCAGTACTTC,CASSEGMASVDEQYF
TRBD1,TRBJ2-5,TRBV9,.,TGTGCCAGCAGCGCGACAGGGGGCGGAGAGACCCAGTACTTC,CASSATGGGETQYF
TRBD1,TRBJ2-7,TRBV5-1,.,TGCGCCAGCAGCTCGCAACTACAGGGGAACGAGCAGTACTTC,CASSSQLQGNEQYF
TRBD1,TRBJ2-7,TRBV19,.,TGTGCCAGTAATAAGGGGGCGCCGGACGAGCAGTACTTC,CASNKGAPDEQYF
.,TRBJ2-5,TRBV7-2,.,TGTGCCAGCAGCTTAGGTCCCCGAATCAAGGGGGAGACCCAGTACTTC,CASSLGPRIKGETQYF
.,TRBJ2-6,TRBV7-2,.,TGTGCCAGCAGCCTTTCTGGCGGAGCAGGGGCCAACGTCCTGACTTTC,CASSLSGGAGANVLTF
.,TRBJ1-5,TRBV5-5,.,TGTGCCAGCAGCTTGTCGGGTTCCAATCAGCCCCAGCATTTT,CASSLSGSNQPQHF
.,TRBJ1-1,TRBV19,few,TGTGCCAGTAGTATCCGACCGACACAGAGTGAAGCTTTCTTT,CASSIRPTQSEAFF